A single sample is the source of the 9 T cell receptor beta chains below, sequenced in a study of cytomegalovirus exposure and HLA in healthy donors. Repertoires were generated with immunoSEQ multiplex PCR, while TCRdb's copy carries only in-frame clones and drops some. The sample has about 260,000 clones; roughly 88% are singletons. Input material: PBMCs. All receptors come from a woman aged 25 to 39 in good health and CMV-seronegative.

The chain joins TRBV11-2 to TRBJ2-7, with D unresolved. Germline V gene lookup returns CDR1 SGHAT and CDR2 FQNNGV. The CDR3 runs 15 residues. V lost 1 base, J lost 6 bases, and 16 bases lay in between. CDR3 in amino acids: CASSLAPPQLGEQYF. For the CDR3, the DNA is TGTGCCAGCAGCTTAGCCCCTCCCCAGCTTGGCGAGCAGTACTTC.

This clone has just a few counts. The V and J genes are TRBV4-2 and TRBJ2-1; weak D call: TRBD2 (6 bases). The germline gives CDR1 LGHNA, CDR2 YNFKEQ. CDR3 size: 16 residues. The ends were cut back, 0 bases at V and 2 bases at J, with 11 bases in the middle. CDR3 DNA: TGTGCCAGCAGCCAAGAACCTAGCGCCACCTACAATGAGCAGTTCTTC. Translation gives CASSQEPSATYNEQFF.

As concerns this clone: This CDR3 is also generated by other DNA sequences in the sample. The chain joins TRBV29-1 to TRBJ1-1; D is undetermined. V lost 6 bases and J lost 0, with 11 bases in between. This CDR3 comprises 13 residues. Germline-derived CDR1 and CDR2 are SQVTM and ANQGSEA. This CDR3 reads CSVRVGMNTEAFF. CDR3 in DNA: TGCAGCGTGCGGGTAGGGATGAACACTGAAGCTTTCTTT.

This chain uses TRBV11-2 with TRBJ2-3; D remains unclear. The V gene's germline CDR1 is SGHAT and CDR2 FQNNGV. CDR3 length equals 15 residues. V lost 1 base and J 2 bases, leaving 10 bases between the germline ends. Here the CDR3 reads CASSLGALFTDTQYF. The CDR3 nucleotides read TGTGCCAGCAGCTTAGGGGCATTGTTCACAGATACGCAGTATTTT.

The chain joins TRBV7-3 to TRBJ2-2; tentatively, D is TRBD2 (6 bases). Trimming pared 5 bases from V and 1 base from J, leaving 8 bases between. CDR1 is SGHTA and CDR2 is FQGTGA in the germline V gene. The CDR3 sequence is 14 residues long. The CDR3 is CASSISGNTGELFF. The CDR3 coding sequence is TGTGCCAGCAGCATTAGCGGGAACACCGGGGAGCTGTTTTTT.

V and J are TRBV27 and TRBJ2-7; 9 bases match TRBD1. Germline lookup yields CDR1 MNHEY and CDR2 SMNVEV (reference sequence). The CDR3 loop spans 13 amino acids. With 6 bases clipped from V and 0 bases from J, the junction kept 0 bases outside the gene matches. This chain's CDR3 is CASRDRGSYEQYF. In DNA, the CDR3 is TGTGCCAGCAGGGACAGGGGCTCCTACGAGCAGTACTTC.

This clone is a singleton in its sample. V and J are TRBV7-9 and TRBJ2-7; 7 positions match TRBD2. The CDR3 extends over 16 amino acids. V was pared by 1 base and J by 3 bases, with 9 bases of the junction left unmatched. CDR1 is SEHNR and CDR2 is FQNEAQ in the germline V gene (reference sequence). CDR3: CASSLGALAVFYEQYF. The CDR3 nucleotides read TGTGCCAGCAGCTTAGGGGCTCTAGCGGTATTCTACGAGCAGTACTTC.

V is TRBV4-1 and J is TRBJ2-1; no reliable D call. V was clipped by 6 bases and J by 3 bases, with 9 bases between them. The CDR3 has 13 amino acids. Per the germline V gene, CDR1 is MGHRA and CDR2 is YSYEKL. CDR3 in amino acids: CASSLNSYNEQFF. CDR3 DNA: TGCGCCAGCAGTCTGAACAGCTACAATGAGCAGTTCTTC.

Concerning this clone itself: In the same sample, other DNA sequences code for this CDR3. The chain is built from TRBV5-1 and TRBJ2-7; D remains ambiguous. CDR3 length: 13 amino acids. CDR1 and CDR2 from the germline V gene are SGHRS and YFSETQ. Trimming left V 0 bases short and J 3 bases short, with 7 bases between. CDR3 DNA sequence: TGCGCCAGCAGCTTGGTCGGCAGCTACGAGCAGTACTTC. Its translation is CASSLVGSYEQYF.